One and the same sample provided the 8 T cell receptor beta chains below, sequenced in a study of blood T cells in healthy people across ages. Combining a sample-barcoded 5' primer with a J-beta primer mix, a second PCR ran for about 6 to 12 cycles. TCRdb ran MiXCR on the 5' RACE reads and lists one entry per CDR3 protein. The profile shows some 1 million distinct CDR3 sequences, around 45% of them singletons. Sequencing used blood. Receptor source: a woman in her sixties or seventies in good health.

This chain joins TRBV24-1 and TRBJ1-5, with D hard to call. Germline lookup yields CDR1 KGHDR and CDR2 SFDVKD. The CDR3 runs to 14 residues. The CDR3 sequence: CARNVQESNQPQHF. CDR3 coding DNA: TGTGCTCGTAACGTCCAGGAAAGCAATCAGCCCCAGCATTTT.

This clonotype was seen just once. CDR3 nucleotide sequence: TGTGCCAGCTCTCGGGTGCCGTATGGCTACACCTTC. Amino acids: CASSRVPYGYTF. V gene TRBV2 combines with J gene TRBJ1-2; D uncertain. The CDR3 totals 12 residues. Germline V gene lookup returns CDR1 SNHLY and CDR2 FYNNEI. V was pared by 8 bases and J by 5 bases, with 12 bases between.

This clonotype was observed a few times. The chain employs TRBV5-1 and TRBJ2-7; TRBD2 is a possible D gene (6 bases). This CDR3 spans 14 amino acids. Trimming left V 4 bases short and J 3 bases short, with 14 bases between. Germline CDR1 is SGHRS and CDR2 is YFSETQ. The CDR3 here is CASSTGGLIYEQYF. CDR3 nucleotides: TGCGCCAGCAGCACTGGGGGACTTATCTACGAGCAGTACTTC.

This rearrangement joins TRBV10-1 to TRBJ2-3, with a possible D match to TRBD1 (6 bases). Trimming left V 10 bases short and J 1 base short, with 27 bases between. Germline CDR1 and CDR2: WNHNN and SYGVQD (reference sequence). The CDR3 is 18 residues long. The CDR3 nucleotides are TGCGCCATACCCCTCAGGGGCAGAAAAGAAGCCCGCACAGATACGCAGTATTTT. Translated: CAIPLRGRKEARTDTQYF.

A few counts support this clonotype. The J gene is TRBJ2-7, the V gene TRBV7-3, with D unclear. The CDR3 is made up of 15 amino acids. Trimming took 5 bases from V and 3 from J, leaving 17 bases between them. CDR1 and CDR2 from the germline V gene are SGHTA and FQGTGA. The CDR3 loop reads CASSAGPGNLYEQYF. The CDR3 DNA reads as TGTGCCAGCAGCGCCGGACCAGGAAACCTCTACGAGCAGTACTTC.

A remark on this clonotype: This clone may be a read error of a much larger clone one base away. The chain combines TRBV29-1 with TRBJ2-1, with 8 bases identical to TRBD2. CDR1 SQVTM and CDR2 ANQGSEA come from the germline V gene. The CDR3 totals 12 residues. CDR3: CSVTSGYNGQFF. CDR3 DNA sequence: TGCAGCGTCACTAGCGGTTACAATGGGCAGTTCTTC.

This clonotype appeared a few times. The chain carries TRBV7-6 and TRBJ2-5; 8 bases agree with TRBD2. The CDR3 totals 18 residues. CDR1 SGHVS and CDR2 FNYEAQ come from the germline V gene. After removal of 2 bases from V and 3 bases from J, the junction contained 14 bases not matched to a gene. The CDR3 is CASSLNRFAGGGKETQYF. DNA for the CDR3: TGTGCCAGCAGCTTAAATCGTTTCGCGGGAGGCGGCAAAGAGACCCAGTACTTC.

The chain joins TRBV5-1 to TRBJ2-7; 13 nucleotides match TRBD2. Germline CDR1 reads SGHRS; CDR2 reads YFSETQ. V was clipped by 4 bases and J by 0 bases; unmatched bases: 7. CDR3 size: 17 residues. CDR3 sequence: CASSAGLAGPLSYEQYF. In nucleotides, the CDR3 is TGCGCCAGCAGCGCGGGACTAGCGGGACCCCTCTCCTACGAGCAGTACTTC.